One sample yielded the 10 T cell receptor beta chains listed below, sequenced in a study of blood T cell repertoires in COVID-19. TCRdb keeps only in-frame clones here, not all; method: immunoSEQ multiplex PCR. The table records fewer than 65,000 clones, approximately 86% of them present only once. The sequenced sample was peripheral blood. These receptors came from a man aged 55 to 69 with acute or convalescent COVID-19.

This chain joins TRBV28 and TRBJ2-5, with unresolved D. Trimming removed 2 bases from V and 3 bases from J, with 4 bases in between. This CDR3 comprises 12 residues. Per germline, CDR1 MDHEN and CDR2 SYDVKM. This CDR3 reads CASSLLEETQYF. The CDR3 DNA reads TGTGCCAGCAGTTTACTAGAAGAGACCCAGTACTTC.

The chain has TRBV21-1 and TRBJ2-2; the D segment call TRBD2 is taken from the table without a DNA check. TRBV21-1 is classified as a pseudogene. The CDR3 has 11 amino acids. CDR3 loop: CASEAGGELFF. The CDR3 DNA follows: TGTGCCAGCGAGGCGGGGGGGGAGCTGTTTTTT.

The V gene is TRBV3-1 (or the pseudogene TRBV3-2), the J gene TRBJ2-3, with D tentatively TRBD1 (6 bases). V shed 2 bases and J shed 1 base, with 7 bases lying between them. There are 14 residues in the CDR3. Germline V gene lookup returns CDR1 LGHDT and CDR2 YNNKEL (reference sequence). CDR3 DNA sequence: TGTGCCAGCAGCCAATCAGGGGGCACAGATACGCAGTATTTT. It codes for CASSQSGGTDTQYF.

The J gene is TRBJ1-3, the V gene TRBV6-1, with D possibly matching TRBD1 (5 bases). The CDR3 covers 14 residues. In germline, CDR1 is MNHNS, CDR2 SASEGT. The V end lost 6 bases, the J end lost 4 bases, and 13 bases lay between the germline ends. CDR3 residues: CASRPGGSGNTIYF. The CDR3 DNA sequence: TGTGCCAGCAGGCCGGGGGGGTCCGGAAACACCATATATTTT.

This clone appeared a few times. The rearrangement uses TRBV29-1 and TRBJ1-4, with a tentative D call TRBD1 (5 bases). The length of the CDR3 is 11 residues. Germline loops: CDR1 SQVTM, CDR2 ANQGSEA. V lost 7 bases to trimming and J lost 8 bases, with 11 bases between them. The CDR3 coding sequence is TGCAGCGGACGAAAGGGGGAAAAACTGTTTTTT. Translating it yields CSGRKGEKLFF.

The chain is built from TRBV18 and TRBJ2-3; weak D call: TRBD1 (6 bases). The CDR3 has 13 residues. Germline lookup yields CDR1 KGHSH and CDR2 LQKENI. Trimming left V 5 bases short and J 5 bases short, with 11 bases between. The CDR3 region has the DNA TGTGCCAGCTCAGAGGGGGTGCAAGATACGCAGTATTTT. Protein product: CASSEGVQDTQYF.

The J gene is TRBJ1-5, the V gene TRBV19; tentatively, D is TRBD1 (6 bases). Germline V CDR1 and CDR2: LNHDA, SQIVND (reference sequence). Trimming shortened V by 0 bases and J by 1 base, and 7 bases separated the two germline ends. The CDR3 sequence is 15 residues long. CDR3 sequence reads: CASSIDRGSNQPQHF. The CDR3 DNA reads TGTGCCAGTAGTATAGACAGGGGAAGCAATCAGCCCCAGCATTTT.

The CDR3, as DNA: TGTGCCAGCAGCTTACTTTCTTGTGTCCAAGCAGGGCGCGAGCAGTACTTC. This sequence encodes CASSLLSCVQAGREQYF. V is TRBV5-7 and J is TRBJ2-7; D possibly corresponds to TRBD1 (5 bases). TRBV5-7 is an ORF, and what it does is uncertain. The CDR3 length is 17 residues. V was pared by 2 bases and J by 6 bases, with 24 bases between.

The chain employs TRBV7-6 and TRBJ1-4; 9 bases align to TRBD1. This CDR3 is 19 amino acids long. The V and J ends lost 4 bases and 7 bases, in that order; junction bases with no gene match: 19. The germline V gene has CDR1 SGHVS and CDR2 FNYEAQ. The CDR3 coding sequence is TGTGCCAGCAGCTACGCGTCCGGGACAGGGAAAAGGGTGGGTGAAAAACTGTTTTTT. Translated: CASSYASGTGKRVGEKLFF.

The table lists this clone with a few counts. The chain recombines TRBV6-5 with TRBJ2-7; D may be TRBD2 (5 bases). Germline V gene data show CDR1 as MNHEY and CDR2 as SVGAGI. This CDR3 is 13 amino acids long. V was pared by 2 bases and J by 5 bases, with 10 bases between. CDR3 in amino acids: CASSYPSGNEQYF. Here the CDR3 DNA reads TGTGCCAGCAGTTACCCTTCGGGGAACGAGCAGTACTTC.